This is a list of T cell receptor beta chains from one sample in a study of blood T cell repertoires in COVID-19. Profiled with immunoSEQ multiplex PCR; TCRdb holds only in-frame clones, not every one. Among about 12,000 clones listed, around 82% were seen once. The source material was peripheral blood. The receptors here all came from a human donor in a cohort sampled during active COVID-19. The CDR3 runs from the conserved cysteine through the conserved F or W. The order of the fields is V gene, J gene, clone size, D gene, CDR3 DNA, CDR3 protein. A D gene is named only where the DNA matches it firmly. Expanded clones are given a class, and other clones once, few, many or no size at all.

V: TRBV6-5; J: TRBJ2-7; size: once; D: TRBD2; DNA: TGTGCCAGCGGGGAGGGAAGATACGAGCAGTACTTC; CDR3: CASGEGRYEQYF
V: TRBV7-9; J: TRBJ1-2; size: -; D: -; DNA: TGTGCCAGCAGCTTTCGGGGGGCGAATGGCTACACCTTC; CDR3: CASSFRGANGYTF
V: TRBV2; J: TRBJ2-1; size: -; D: -; DNA: TGTGCCAGCAGTAGACATTCATCCTACAATGAGCAGTTCTTC; CDR3: CASSRHSSYNEQFF
V: TRBV19; J: TRBJ1-1; size: -; D: -; DNA: TGTGCCAGCTTCGACAGGTCCCCGAACACTGAAGCTTTCTTT; CDR3: CASFDRSPNTEAFF
V: TRBV11-2; J: TRBJ2-7; size: -; D: TRBD2; DNA: TGTGCCAGCAGCGTCCTCGGACTAGCGGGGGGCTCACCCTCCTACGAGCAGTACTTC; CDR3: CASSVLGLAGGSPSYEQYF
V: TRBV2; J: TRBJ2-1; size: -; D: -; DNA: TGTGCCAGCAGTTCCCAGGGGAGCTCCTACAATGAGCAGTTCTTC; CDR3: CASSSQGSSYNEQFF
V: TRBV6-5; J: TRBJ1-1; size: -; D: TRBD1; DNA: TGTGCCAGCAGGGTAACAGGGGGGGGAACTGAAGCTTTCTTT; CDR3: CASRVTGGGTEAFF
V: TRBV6-6; J: TRBJ1-5; size: -; D: -; DNA: TGTGCCAGCAGTTACTCGGAGGGCCTCCAGCCCCAGCATTTT; CDR3: CASSYSEGLQPQHF
V: TRBV6-6; J: TRBJ1-5; size: few; D: TRBD1; DNA: TGTGCCAGCAGTCAACAGGGGGGGAGCAATCAGCCCCAGCATTTT; CDR3: CASSQQGGSNQPQHF
V: TRBV5-1; J: TRBJ2-7; size: few; D: TRBD1; DNA: TGCGCCAGCAGCTTGGCTTCAGGGGGCTTGTACGAGCAGTACTTC; CDR3: CASSLASGGLYEQYF
V: TRBV5-6; J: TRBJ1-4; size: -; D: -; DNA: TGTGCCAGCCAGCGCGCAACTAATGAAAAACTGTTTTTT; CDR3: CASQRATNEKLFF
V: TRBV7-9; J: TRBJ1-1; size: few; D: -; DNA: TGTGCCAGCAGCCAGCAGGTCGCGAACACTGAAGCTTTCTTT; CDR3: CASSQQVANTEAFF
V: TRBV30; J: TRBJ2-7; size: -; D: -; DNA: TGTGCCTGGAGTAAGAAACAGTCCTACGAGCAGTACTTC; CDR3: CAWSKKQSYEQYF
V: TRBV11-2; J: TRBJ2-3; size: -; D: -; DNA: TGTGCCAGCAGGCCTACCACAGATACGCAGTATTTT; CDR3: CASRPTTDTQYF
V: TRBV28; J: TRBJ2-5; size: once; D: -; DNA: TGTGCCAGCAGTTGGGGCAGCCGTTTGGAGACCCAGTACTTC; CDR3: CASSWGSRLETQYF
V: TRBV9; J: TRBJ1-2; size: once; D: TRBD1; DNA: TGTGCCAGCAGCGACAAGAGGACAGGGGATAACTATGGCTACACCTTC; CDR3: CASSDKRTGDNYGYTF
V: TRBV5-1; J: TRBJ1-2; size: few; D: -; DNA: TGCGCCAGCAGCTTGGAAGGTGGGGCGCGTGGCTACACCTTC; CDR3: CASSLEGGARGYTF
V: TRBV6-5; J: TRBJ2-7; size: -; D: -; DNA: TGTGCCAGCAGTTACGCACAGGGAGTAAGTGCCTACGAGCAGTACTTC; CDR3: CASSYAQGVSAYEQYF
V: TRBV7-2; J: TRBJ1-6; size: -; D: -; DNA: TGTGCCAGCAGCTTTTCGGACAGAGGGAGGGCCTCACCCCTCCACTTT; CDR3: CASSFSDRGRASPLHF
V: TRBV7-2; J: TRBJ1-3; size: once; D: -; DNA: TGTGCCAGCAGCTTTGAGCCCAGCGACACCATATATTTT; CDR3: CASSFEPSDTIYF
V: TRBV7-9; J: TRBJ2-1; size: -; D: TRBD1; DNA: TGTGCCAGCAGCTTAGGTTATACAGGGGGCAATGAGCAGTTCTTC; CDR3: CASSLGYTGGNEQFF
V: TRBV7-6; J: TRBJ2-7; size: -; D: TRBD1; DNA: TGTGCCAGCAGCCAGGACAGGGGGTCCGTCTACGAGCAGTACTTC; CDR3: CASSQDRGSVYEQYF
V: TRBV30; J: TRBJ2-7; size: -; D: TRBD1; DNA: TGTGCCTCCCAACCCGCCGGGACAGGAGCCTACGAGCAGTACTTC; CDR3: CASQPAGTGAYEQYF
V: TRBV6-2/TRBV6-3; J: TRBJ2-1; size: few; D: -; DNA: TGTGCCAGCAGTCTGGGGGGAGAGCAGTTCTTC; CDR3: CASSLGGEQFF
V: TRBV5-4; J: TRBJ2-1; size: -; D: TRBD2; DNA: TGTGCCAGCAGCTTCCCAGGACTAGATTACAATGAGCAGTTCTTC; CDR3: CASSFPGLDYNEQFF
V: TRBV18; J: TRBJ1-1; size: -; D: -; DNA: TGTGCCAGCTCACCTGGGGGCTGGAGCACTGAAGCTTTCTTT; CDR3: CASSPGGWSTEAFF
V: TRBV4-2; J: TRBJ2-3; size: once; D: -; DNA: TGTGCCAGCAGCCAAGATAGGGGTAGTGGGGCAGATACGCAGTATTTT; CDR3: CASSQDRGSGADTQYF
V: TRBV7-2; J: TRBJ1-1; size: -; D: -; DNA: TGTGCCAGCAGCTTAGCGAGGGGGACGAGCACTGAAGCTTTCTTT; CDR3: CASSLARGTSTEAFF
V: TRBV5-4; J: TRBJ2-3; size: -; D: -; DNA: TGTGCCAGCAGCGATCCGCGGGGCGCGAGCACAGATACGCAGTATTTT; CDR3: CASSDPRGASTDTQYF
V: TRBV30; J: TRBJ1-2; size: few; D: -; DNA: TGTGCCTGGAGTCAGGTTAGTTCCGACTACACCTTC; CDR3: CAWSQVSSDYTF
V: TRBV6-5; J: TRBJ1-2; size: -; D: -; DNA: TGTGCCAGCAGGCGGACAGATAAGAAGTATGGCTACACCTTC; CDR3: CASRRTDKKYGYTF